This T cell receptor (beta chain) was captured by sequencing in a study of cytomegalovirus exposure and HLA in healthy donors. The PCR employed 60 Vbeta primers together with 13 Jbeta primers. Clones were sequenced by immunoSEQ multiplex PCR, and TCRdb holds only the in-frame ones, with some missing. Of some 87,000 clones in the sample, roughly 58% were seen once. V lost 3 bases and J 6 bases, leaving 11 bases between the germline ends. Germline-derived CDR1 and CDR2 are SGHAT and FQDESV (reference sequence). The CDR3 covers 13 residues. This clone is judged medium-sized (0.01 to 0.1%). This chain links TRBV11-1 with TRBJ1-2, with D maybe TRBD1 (6 bases). Input material: PBMCs. The source of this sequence is a young woman in good health and CMV-seropositive. CDR3 residues: CASSFTGSDGYTF. The CDR3 nucleotides read TGTGCCAGCAGCTTTACAGGGAGTGATGGCTACACCTTC.